This TCR beta chain comes out of a study of Tregs in tolerant kidney transplant recipients. V shed 6 bases and J shed 5 bases, with 13 bases lying between them. Germline V gene lookup returns CDR1 MNHEY and CDR2 SMNVEV (reference sequence). This CDR3 region has 13 residues. Thawed PBMCs were FACS-sorted into unstimulated CD4+CD25+CD127- regulatory T cells, CD4+CD25- non-regulatory cells, CD4 and CD8 cells. Notes on this clone: No antigen is known for it.

Profiling relied on immunoSEQ multiplex PCR, and the TCRdb table lists in-frame clones only, not all of them. The sample has tens of thousands of clones, roughly nine tenths seen once. General study findings and limits: The most relevant donor-specific Treg TCRbeta repertoire apparently came from expansion with activated donor B cells. Few patients were studied, so findings need validation in larger groups.

The rearrangement links TRBV27 to TRBJ1-1, with D tentatively TRBD1 (5 bases). This sequence originates from a human donor in good health. Sequencing was done on a sample of CD8+ T cells from blood. The DNA of the CDR3 is TGTGCCAGCAGCCCAGGGTTCAGGACTGAAGCTTTCTTT. Protein product: CASSPGFRTEAFF.